This TCR beta chain is from a study of T cell responses to AZD1222 COVID-19 vaccine. Only in-frame clones appear in the TCRdb table, and some are missing; sequencing was by immunoSEQ multiplex PCR. The table lists approximately 74,000 clones, around 86% of them singletons. Whole-study findings and limits: Baseline serostatus was positive in only 5 to 7 AZD1222 recipients. In a largely white British group with more females than males, clonal diversity was possibly underestimated. Dominant at 160-218 and 743-854, vaccine-associated CD4 TCRs also spanned spike.

As concerns this clone: No antigen is known for it.

This CDR3 spans 20 amino acids. CDR1 is LGHNA, CDR2 YNFKEQ, per germline. Trimming removed 1 base from V and 3 bases from J, with 25 bases in between. The receptor was isolated from an adult in good health. Sample: peripheral blood, taken on day 0 of AZD1222 vaccination. V usage is TRBV4-2 and J usage is TRBJ2-1, with D possibly being TRBD2 (5 bases). The CDR3 DNA is TGTGCCAGCAGCCAAGGCGGAAGGATGAGCGGACCCCAGCTCTACAATGAGCAGTTCTTC. Amino acid sequence: CASSQGGRMSGPQLYNEQFF.